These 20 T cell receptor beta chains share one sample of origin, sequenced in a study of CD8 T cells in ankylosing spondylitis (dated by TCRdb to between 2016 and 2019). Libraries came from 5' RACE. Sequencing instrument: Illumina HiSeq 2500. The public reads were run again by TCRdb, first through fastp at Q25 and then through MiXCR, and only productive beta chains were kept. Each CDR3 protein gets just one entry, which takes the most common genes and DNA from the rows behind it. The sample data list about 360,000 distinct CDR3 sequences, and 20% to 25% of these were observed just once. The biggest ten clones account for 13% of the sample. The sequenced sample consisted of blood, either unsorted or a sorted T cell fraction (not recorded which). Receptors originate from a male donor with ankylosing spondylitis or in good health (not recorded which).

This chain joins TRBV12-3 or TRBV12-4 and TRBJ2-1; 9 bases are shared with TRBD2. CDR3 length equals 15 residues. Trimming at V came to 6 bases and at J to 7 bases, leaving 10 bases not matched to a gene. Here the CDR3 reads CASRGRGGAFNEQFF. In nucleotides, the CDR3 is TGTGCCAGCAGGGGCCGCGGGGGGGCGTTTAATGAGCAGTTCTTC.

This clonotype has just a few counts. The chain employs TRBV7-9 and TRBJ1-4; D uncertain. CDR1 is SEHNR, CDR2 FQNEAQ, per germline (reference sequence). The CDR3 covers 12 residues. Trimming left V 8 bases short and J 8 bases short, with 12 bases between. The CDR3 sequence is CASLATNEKLFF. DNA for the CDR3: TGTGCCAGCCTGGCCACCAACGAAAAACTGTTTTTT.

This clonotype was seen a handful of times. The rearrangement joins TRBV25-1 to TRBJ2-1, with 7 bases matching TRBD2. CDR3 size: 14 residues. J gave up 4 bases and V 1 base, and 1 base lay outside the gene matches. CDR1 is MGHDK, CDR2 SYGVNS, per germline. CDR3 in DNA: TGTGCCAGCAGTGAATGGGGGGGGTACAATGAGCAGTTCTTC. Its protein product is CASSEWGGYNEQFF.

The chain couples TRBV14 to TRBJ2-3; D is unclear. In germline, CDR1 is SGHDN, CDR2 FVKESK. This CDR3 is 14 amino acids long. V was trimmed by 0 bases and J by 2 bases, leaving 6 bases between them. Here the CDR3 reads CASSQDYYTDTQYF. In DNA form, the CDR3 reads TGTGCCAGCAGCCAAGACTACTACACAGATACGCAGTATTTT.

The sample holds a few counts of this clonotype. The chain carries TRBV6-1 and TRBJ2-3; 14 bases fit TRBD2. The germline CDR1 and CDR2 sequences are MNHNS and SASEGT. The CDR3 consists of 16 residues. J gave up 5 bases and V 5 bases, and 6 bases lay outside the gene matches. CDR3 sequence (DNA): TGTGCCAGCAGTCAGACTAGCGGGGGGGCCTTAGATACGCAGTATTTT. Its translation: CASSQTSGGALDTQYF.

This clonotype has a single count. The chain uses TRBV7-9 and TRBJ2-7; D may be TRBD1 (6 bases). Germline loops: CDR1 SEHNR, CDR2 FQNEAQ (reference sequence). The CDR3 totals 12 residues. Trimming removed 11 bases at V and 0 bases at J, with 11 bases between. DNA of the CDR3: TGTGCCGCCACAGGGAACTCCTACGAGCAGTACTTC. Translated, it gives CAATGNSYEQYF. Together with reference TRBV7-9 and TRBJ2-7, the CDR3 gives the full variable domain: DTGVSQNPRHKITKRGQNVTFRCDPISEHNRLYWYRQTLGQGPEFLTYFQNEAQLEKSRLLSDRFSAERPKGSFSTLEIQRTEQGDSAMYLCAATGNSYEQYFGPGTRLTVT.

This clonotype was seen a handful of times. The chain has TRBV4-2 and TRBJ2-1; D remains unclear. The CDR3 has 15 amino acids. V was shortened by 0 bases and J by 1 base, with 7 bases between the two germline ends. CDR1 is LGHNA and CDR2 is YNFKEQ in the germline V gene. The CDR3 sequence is CASSQDDTSYNEQFF. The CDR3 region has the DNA TGTGCCAGCAGCCAAGACGACACGTCCTACAATGAGCAGTTCTTC.

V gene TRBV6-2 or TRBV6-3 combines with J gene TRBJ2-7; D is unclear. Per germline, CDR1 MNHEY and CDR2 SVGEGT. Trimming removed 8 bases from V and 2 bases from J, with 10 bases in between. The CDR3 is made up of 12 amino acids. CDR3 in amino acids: CASGDGTYEQYF. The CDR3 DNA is TGTGCCAGCGGAGACGGAACCTACGAGCAGTACTTC.

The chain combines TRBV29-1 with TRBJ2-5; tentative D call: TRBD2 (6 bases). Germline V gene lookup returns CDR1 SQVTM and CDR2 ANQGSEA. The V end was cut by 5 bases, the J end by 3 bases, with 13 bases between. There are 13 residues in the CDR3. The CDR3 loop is CSVKRAGEETQYF. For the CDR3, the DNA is TGCAGCGTTAAGCGGGCAGGCGAAGAGACCCAGTACTTC.

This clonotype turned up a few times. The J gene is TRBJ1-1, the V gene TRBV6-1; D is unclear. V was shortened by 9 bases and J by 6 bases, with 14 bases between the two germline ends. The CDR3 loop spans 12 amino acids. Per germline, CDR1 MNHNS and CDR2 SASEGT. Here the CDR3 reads CASLTARPEAFF. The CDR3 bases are TGTGCCAGTTTAACCGCCAGACCTGAAGCTTTCTTT.

CDR3 residues: CASSQKTENIQYF. The CDR3 bases are TGTGCCAGCAGCCAAAAAACAGAAAACATTCAGTACTTC. V usage is TRBV3-1 and J usage is TRBJ2-4, with unresolved D. The CDR3 covers 13 residues. Germline V gives CDR1 LGHDT, CDR2 YNNKEL (reference sequence). Trimming removed 2 bases from V and 5 bases from J, with 7 bases in between. The variable domain in full, completed from reference TRBV3-1 and TRBJ2-4, reads DTAVSQTPKYLVTQMGNDKSIKCEQNLGHDTMYWYKQDSKKFLKIMFSYNNKELIINETVPNRFSPKSPDKAHLNLHINSLELGDSAVYFCASSQKTENIQYFGAGTRLSVL.

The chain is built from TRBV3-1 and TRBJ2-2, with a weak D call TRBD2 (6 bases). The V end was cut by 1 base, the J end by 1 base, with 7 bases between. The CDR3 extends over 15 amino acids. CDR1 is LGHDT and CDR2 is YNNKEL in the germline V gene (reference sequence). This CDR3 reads CASSQVSGNTGELFF. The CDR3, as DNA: TGTGCCAGCAGCCAAGTTAGCGGGAACACCGGGGAGCTGTTTTTT.

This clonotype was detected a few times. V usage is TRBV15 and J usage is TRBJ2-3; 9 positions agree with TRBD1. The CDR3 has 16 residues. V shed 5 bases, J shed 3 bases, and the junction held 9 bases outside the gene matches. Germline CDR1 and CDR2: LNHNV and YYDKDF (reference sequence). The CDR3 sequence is CATSGPTGGMTDTQYF. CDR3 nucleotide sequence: TGTGCCACCAGCGGTCCGACAGGGGGAATGACAGATACGCAGTATTTT.

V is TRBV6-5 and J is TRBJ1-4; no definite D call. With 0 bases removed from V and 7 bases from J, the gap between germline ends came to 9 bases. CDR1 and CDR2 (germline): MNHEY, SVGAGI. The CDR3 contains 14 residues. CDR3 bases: TGTGCCAGCAGTTACTCTGGGGTTGGTGAAAAACTGTTTTTT. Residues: CASSYSGVGEKLFF.

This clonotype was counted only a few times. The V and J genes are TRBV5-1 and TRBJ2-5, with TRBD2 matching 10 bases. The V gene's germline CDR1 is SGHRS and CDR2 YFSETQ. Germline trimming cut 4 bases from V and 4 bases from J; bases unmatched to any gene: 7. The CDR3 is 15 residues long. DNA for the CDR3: TGCGCCAGCAGCCCGGGACTAGCGTCGGGAGAGACCCAGTACTTC. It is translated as CASSPGLASGETQYF.

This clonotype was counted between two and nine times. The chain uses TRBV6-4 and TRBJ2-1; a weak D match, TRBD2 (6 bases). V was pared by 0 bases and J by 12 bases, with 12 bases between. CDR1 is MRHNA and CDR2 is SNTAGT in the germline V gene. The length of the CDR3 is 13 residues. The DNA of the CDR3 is TGTGCCAGCAGTGACTCGGCCACCGGGGGGCAGTTCTTC. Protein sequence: CASSDSATGGQFF.

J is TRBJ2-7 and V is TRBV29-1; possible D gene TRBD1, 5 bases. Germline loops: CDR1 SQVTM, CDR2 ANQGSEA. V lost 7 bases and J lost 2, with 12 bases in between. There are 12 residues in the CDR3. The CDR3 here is CSAKDTTYEQYF. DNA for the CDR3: TGCAGCGCCAAGGACACTACCTACGAGCAGTACTTC.

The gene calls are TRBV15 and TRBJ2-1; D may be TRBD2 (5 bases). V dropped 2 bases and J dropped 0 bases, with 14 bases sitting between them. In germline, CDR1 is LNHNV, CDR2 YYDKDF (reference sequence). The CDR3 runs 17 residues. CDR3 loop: CATSRKKWTDSYNEQFF. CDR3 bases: TGTGCCACCAGCAGAAAAAAGTGGACTGACTCCTACAATGAGCAGTTCTTC.

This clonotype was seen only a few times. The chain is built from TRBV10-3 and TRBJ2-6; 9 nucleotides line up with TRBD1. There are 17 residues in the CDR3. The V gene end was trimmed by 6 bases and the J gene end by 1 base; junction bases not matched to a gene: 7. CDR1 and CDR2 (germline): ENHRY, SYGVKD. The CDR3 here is CAIRVTGGASGANVLTF. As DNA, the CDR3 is TGTGCCATCAGAGTAACAGGGGGCGCATCTGGGGCCAACGTCCTGACTTTC.

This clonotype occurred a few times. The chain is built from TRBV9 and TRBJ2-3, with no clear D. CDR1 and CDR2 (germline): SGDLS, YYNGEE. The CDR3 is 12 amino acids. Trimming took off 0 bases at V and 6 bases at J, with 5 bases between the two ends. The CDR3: CASSVGWDTQYF. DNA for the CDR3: TGTGCCAGCAGCGTAGGTTGGGATACGCAGTATTTT. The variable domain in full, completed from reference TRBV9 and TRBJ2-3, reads DSGVTQTPKHLITATGQRVTLRCSPRSGDLSVYWYQQSLDQGLQFLIQYYNGEERAKGNILERFSAQQFPDLHSELNLSSLELGDSALYFCASSVGWDTQYFGPGTRLTVL.